A single sample gave rise to the 31 T cell receptor beta chains below, sequenced in a study of blood T cell repertoires in COVID-19. Data came from immunoSEQ multiplex PCR; TCRdb stores just in-frame clones and leaves some out. Among more than 200,000 clones, just over 85% were seen once, and the ten largest hold around 4.5%. Sample: peripheral blood. The receptor set was obtained from a man aged 45-65 years with acute or convalescent COVID-19.

Here the CDR3 DNA reads TGTGCCAGCAGTTACTCGAGAGGGCCCAACACCGGGGAGCTGTTTTTT. Amino acid sequence: CASSYSRGPNTGELFF. The chain joins TRBV6-5 to TRBJ2-2; D is perhaps TRBD2 (5 bases). Germline CDR1 is MNHEY and CDR2 is SVGAGI. Trimming shortened V by 0 bases and J by 2 bases, and 10 bases separated the two germline ends. The CDR3 has 16 residues.

The chain uses TRBV12-3 or TRBV12-4 and TRBJ1-2, with 7 bases matching TRBD1. The CDR3 is 13 amino acids. The V segment lost 7 bases and the J segment 5 bases; nucleotides outside the gene matches: 7. CDR3 region: CASTTRQGYGYTF. In DNA form, the CDR3 reads TGTGCCAGCACTACCAGACAGGGATATGGCTACACCTTC.

The gene calls are TRBV5-1 and TRBJ1-1, with 9 bases matching TRBD1. With 2 bases clipped from V and 2 bases from J, the junction kept 1 base outside the gene matches. Germline CDR1 reads SGHRS; CDR2 reads YFSETQ. This CDR3 contains 14 residues. CDR3 coding DNA: TGCGCCAGCAGCTTTACAGGGGGCAACACTGAAGCTTTCTTT. Encoded protein: CASSFTGGNTEAFF.

V gene TRBV5-1 combines with J gene TRBJ1-1, with D hard to call. Germline CDR1 reads SGHRS; CDR2 reads YFSETQ. The V and J ends lost 0 bases and 1 base respectively, with 13 bases between them. This CDR3 contains 16 residues. Here the CDR3 reads CASSLDSLRGNTEAFF. As DNA, the CDR3 is TGCGCCAGCAGCTTGGACTCTCTTCGCGGGAACACTGAAGCTTTCTTT.

This rearrangement joins TRBV5-1 to TRBJ2-1; weak D call: TRBD2 (5 bases). This CDR3 has 15 amino acids. Trimming stripped 4 bases from V and 6 bases from J, with 17 bases between. In germline, CDR1 is SGHRS, CDR2 YFSETQ. The CDR3 is CASSTGLVVSNEQFF. The CDR3 DNA reads as TGCGCCAGCAGCACCGGACTTGTTGTGAGCAATGAGCAGTTCTTC.

This clone showed up just a few times. The V gene is TRBV4-2, the J gene TRBJ2-1; TRBD1 aligns across 11 bases. The V gene's germline CDR1 is LGHNA and CDR2 YNFKEQ. V dropped 4 bases and J dropped 8; count of bases not matched to a gene: 13. The CDR3 is 17 residues long. The CDR3 loop reads CASSRKGTGGKFDEQFF. For the CDR3, the DNA is TGTGCCAGCAGCCGAAAAGGGACAGGGGGAAAGTTTGATGAGCAGTTCTTC.

This chain links TRBV2 with TRBJ1-6; D gene ambiguous. V was clipped by 1 base and J by 7 bases, with 11 bases between them. The CDR3 sequence is 15 residues long. Germline assignment: CDR1 SNHLY and CDR2 FYNNEI. The CDR3 region has the DNA TGTGCCAGCAGTGAAGGCCCAGCGGCCAATTCACCCCTCCACTTT. Translation gives CASSEGPAANSPLHF.

Comment on this clone: The limits of the CDR3 on the DNA are not certain, so only TCRdb's listed CDR3 is given. The rearrangement uses TRBV12-3 or TRBV12-4 and TRBJ2-7; TRBD1, the table's D call, was not compared with the DNA. The CDR3 length is 13 residues, termini included. This CDR3 is CASSFQVSYEQYF.

The chain has TRBV19 and TRBJ2-7; D possibly corresponds to TRBD1 (5 bases). Trimming took off 1 base at V and 2 bases at J, with 6 bases between the two ends. Germline loops: CDR1 LNHDA, CDR2 SQIVND (reference sequence). The CDR3 extends over 13 amino acids. CDR3 in DNA: TGTGCCAGTAGTATAGTAGGGGCCTACGAGCAGTACTTC. Protein product: CASSIVGAYEQYF.

The V and J genes are TRBV4-1 and TRBJ2-7; D perhaps matches TRBD2 (6 bases). CDR3 size: 14 residues. From germline, CDR1 is MGHRA and CDR2 YSYEKL. V shed 3 bases and J shed 3 bases, with 12 bases lying between them. CDR3: CASSQTSGSYEQYF. CDR3 coding DNA: TGCGCCAGCAGCCAGACTTCCGGGAGCTACGAGCAGTACTTC.

V and J are TRBV9 and TRBJ1-2; a weak D match, TRBD1 (5 bases). CDR3 size: 17 residues. From germline, CDR1 is SGDLS and CDR2 YYNGEE. Trimming left V 1 base short and J 1 base short, with 17 bases between. In DNA form, the CDR3 reads TGTGCCAGCAGCGTACCCACCCACGCAGGGATTAACTATGGCTACACCTTC. The encoded protein is CASSVPTHAGINYGYTF.

The CDR3 loop reads CAANSDRGFQPQHF. Written as DNA, the CDR3 is TGTGCCGCCAACTCGGACAGGGGATTCCAGCCCCAGCATTTT. The J gene is TRBJ1-5, the V gene TRBV10-3; 9 bases are shared with TRBD1. The CDR3 consists of 14 residues. The germline V gene encodes CDR1 ENHRY and CDR2 SYGVKD. Trimming cost V 11 bases and J 7 bases; bases outside gene matches: 12.

This CDR3 is CSVDGDTMNTEAFF. In DNA form, the CDR3 reads TGCAGCGTTGATGGGGACACCATGAACACTGAAGCTTTCTTT. This chain links TRBV29-1 with TRBJ1-1; tentatively, D is TRBD1 (6 bases). Per germline, CDR1 SQVTM and CDR2 ANQGSEA. This CDR3 is 14 amino acids long. Trimming cost V 3 bases and J 0 bases, with 11 bases left between them.

The rearrangement joins TRBV29-1 to TRBJ2-7; D is possibly TRBD2 (6 bases). The CDR3 has 12 amino acids. With 5 bases removed from V and 6 bases from J, the gap between germline ends came to 14 bases. Per germline, CDR1 SQVTM and CDR2 ANQGSEA. This CDR3 reads CSVFRDSGEQYF. The CDR3 coding sequence is TGCAGCGTTTTCAGGGACTCGGGCGAGCAGTACTTC.

The chain carries TRBV6-5 and TRBJ1-5, with D possibly TRBD1 on 5 matching bases. The CDR3 covers 14 residues. Trimming pared 7 bases from V and 0 bases from J, leaving 10 bases between. Germline V CDR1 and CDR2: MNHEY, SVGAGI. CDR3 in amino acids: CASTSDSSNQPQHF. CDR3 in DNA: TGTGCCAGCACCTCAGACAGTAGCAATCAGCCCCAGCATTTT.

The chain is built from TRBV5-1 and TRBJ2-7, with no clear D. Trimming removed 0 bases at V and 2 bases at J, with 12 bases between. The length of the CDR3 is 15 residues. Germline CDR1 is SGHRS and CDR2 is YFSETQ. CDR3 nucleotide sequence: TGCGCCAGCAGCTTGGGTACAGACCTCACCTACGAGCAGTACTTC. Protein product: CASSLGTDLTYEQYF.

The DNA of the CDR3 is TGTGCCAGCAGCTTAGGGACAGACTACGAGCAGTACTTC. It codes for CASSLGTDYEQYF. V is TRBV5-6 and J is TRBJ2-7; TRBD1 agrees at 7 bases. The trim removed 2 bases at V and 3 bases at J, leaving 2 bases unmatched. This CDR3 region has 13 residues. CDR1 and CDR2 (germline): SGHDT, YYEEEE.

The V and J genes are TRBV5-8 and TRBJ2-5, with 7 positions matching TRBD1. The CDR3 loop spans 15 amino acids. Germline CDR1 is SGHTS and CDR2 is YDEGEE. With 7 bases clipped from V and 1 base from J, the junction kept 10 bases outside the gene matches. In DNA, the CDR3 is TGTGCCAGCCTGGATAGACAGGGCATCCAAGAGACCCAGTACTTC. Its translation: CASLDRQGIQETQYF.

This clone turned up a few times. CDR3 amino acids: CASSPRQVGSTGELFF. CDR3 nucleotides: TGCGCCAGCAGCCCCAGACAGGTGGGGAGCACCGGGGAGCTGTTTTTT. The J gene is TRBJ2-2, the V gene TRBV5-1, with D perhaps matching TRBD1 (6 bases). This CDR3 has 16 residues. CDR1 is SGHRS and CDR2 is YFSETQ in the germline V gene. Trimming took 4 bases from V and 4 from J, leaving 17 bases between them.

J is TRBJ2-2 and V is TRBV3-1 (or the pseudogene TRBV3-2), with 9 bases identical to TRBD2. The length of the CDR3 is 15 residues. J was trimmed by 5 bases and V by 2 bases; bases with no gene match: 3. CDR1 and CDR2 (germline): LGHDT, YNNKEL (reference sequence). CDR3 sequence (DNA): TGTGCCAGCAGCCAAAGCGGGGGGAGGACCGGGGAGCTGTTTTTT. Protein product: CASSQSGGRTGELFF.

The V and J genes are TRBV5-1 and TRBJ2-1; 10 bases match TRBD2. Germline values: CDR1 SGHRS, CDR2 YFSETQ. The CDR3 runs 15 residues. After removal of 0 bases from V and 15 bases from J, the junction contained 12 bases not matched to a gene. In nucleotides, the CDR3 is TGCGCCAGCAGCTTGGCCCGGAGCGGGGGGGCCCAACCGTTCTTC. Its protein product is CASSLARSGGAQPFF.

The rearrangement joins TRBV15 to TRBJ2-1, with 12 positions matching TRBD2. J gave up 10 bases and V 0 bases, and 7 bases lay outside the gene matches. CDR3 size: 16 residues. Per germline, CDR1 LNHNV and CDR2 YYDKDF (reference sequence). CDR3 in amino acids: CATSRDPLAGGREQFF. CDR3 coding DNA: TGTGCCACCAGCAGAGATCCACTAGCGGGGGGACGGGAGCAGTTCTTC.

This clone has only a few counts. This chain joins TRBV5-5 and TRBJ1-1; D not resolved. V was pared by 0 bases and J by 4 bases, with 10 bases between. Germline V gene sequence: CDR1 SGHKS, CDR2 YYEKEE (reference sequence). CDR3 length: 14 amino acids. The chain's CDR3 is CASSLEQIGTEAFF. As DNA, the CDR3 is TGTGCCAGCAGCTTGGAACAGATCGGCACTGAAGCTTTCTTT.

In the case of this clone: The sample contains more than one DNA sequence encoding this CDR3. The rearrangement links TRBV9 to TRBJ1-1, with unresolved D. The CDR3 sequence is 14 residues long. Trimming stripped 0 bases from V and 0 bases from J, with 6 bases between. The germline gives CDR1 SGDLS, CDR2 YYNGEE. Written as DNA, the CDR3 is TGTGCCAGCAGCGTAGGACAAATGAACACTGAAGCTTTCTTT. Translation gives CASSVGQMNTEAFF.

This rearrangement joins TRBV2 to TRBJ1-1; D possibly corresponds to TRBD1 (6 bases). From germline, CDR1 is SNHLY and CDR2 FYNNEI. Trimming stripped 8 bases from V and 1 base from J, with 8 bases between. The CDR3 extends over 12 amino acids. CDR3 DNA sequence: TGTGCCAGCCTGACAGGGAACACTGAAGCTTTCTTT. It encodes CASLTGNTEAFF.

This rearrangement joins TRBV7-8 to TRBJ2-5; 7 bases match TRBD2. Germline V gives CDR1 SGHVS, CDR2 FQNEAQ. CDR3 size: 15 residues. With 5 bases clipped from V and 4 bases from J, the junction kept 10 bases outside the gene matches. CDR3 sequence reads: CASSVLGGRAETQYF. The CDR3 DNA follows: TGTGCCAGCAGCGTCCTCGGGGGGAGGGCAGAGACCCAGTACTTC.

This clone was counted a single time. This chain uses TRBV5-6 with TRBJ1-4; 8 bases agree with TRBD1. V dropped 4 bases and J dropped 3; count of bases not matched to a gene: 5. The CDR3 covers 15 residues. Germline CDR1 SGHDT, CDR2 YYEEEE. CDR3 bases: TGTGCCAGCAGCGTATTGACAGGGGCTAATGAAAAACTGTTTTTT. Encoded protein: CASSVLTGANEKLFF.

This clone was recorded a few times. The V call is TRBV7-2, the J call TRBJ1-2, with D perhaps matching TRBD1 (6 bases). The CDR3 spans 18 residues. Trimming took off 5 bases at V and 1 base at J, with 23 bases between the two ends. The germline gives CDR1 SGHTA, CDR2 FQGNSA. The CDR3 loop reads CASSAEGDIPLLNYGYTF. Here the CDR3 DNA reads TGTGCCAGCAGCGCCGAAGGGGACATCCCCCTCCTTAACTATGGCTACACCTTC.

This clone has only one observation. The chain combines TRBV6-4 with TRBJ2-2; D perhaps matches TRBD2 (5 bases). Trimming shortened V by 4 bases and J by 5 bases, and 8 bases separated the two germline ends. This CDR3 spans 13 amino acids. Germline CDR1 MRHNA, CDR2 SNTAGT. The CDR3 nucleotides are TGTGCCAGCAGTGTCGGCGGGACCGGGGAGCTGTTTTTT. The encoded protein is CASSVGGTGELFF.

The chain couples TRBV4-1 to TRBJ1-2; D is possibly TRBD1 (6 bases). CDR3 length: 15 residues. The V end lost 3 bases, the J end lost 5 bases, and 16 bases lay between the germline ends. Germline V gene sequence: CDR1 MGHRA, CDR2 YSYEKL. CDR3 loop: CASSQVGGRGYGYTF. In nucleotides, the CDR3 is TGCGCCAGCAGCCAGGTCGGAGGCAGGGGATATGGCTACACCTTC.

The rearrangement links TRBV7-6 to TRBJ2-2, with D uncertain. There are 13 residues in the CDR3. Germline V gene lookup returns CDR1 SGHVS and CDR2 FNYEAQ. Trimming shortened V by 1 base and J by 9 bases, and 9 bases separated the two germline ends. CDR3 protein: CASSLGAPRELFF. The CDR3 nucleotides are TGTGCCAGCAGCTTAGGAGCCCCCCGGGAGCTGTTTTTT.